Ten or more counts support the clone carrying this T cell receptor (beta chain). These data belong to a study of T-cell reconstitution after alpha-beta-depleted transplantation in children. Preparation of the TCRbeta library was carried out with unique molecular identifiers. MiXCR was run by TCRdb on the PCR reads, yielding one entry per CDR3 protein. The table has hundreds of thousands of distinct CDR3 sequences, around 16% seen once. Germline V CDR1 and CDR2: DFQATT, SNEGSKA (reference sequence). This CDR3 is 15 amino acids long. V gave up 2 bases and J gave up 3 bases; unmatched junction bases: 6. The clonotype comes from a human donor who donated a stem cell graft to a child with acute myeloid leukemia. The sample consisted of PBMCs from the stem cell graft donor, taken from the stem cell graft. The J gene is TRBJ2-5, the V gene TRBV20-1; the match to TRBD2 covers 10 bases. DNA of the CDR3: TGCAGTGCTAGACCCCAAGCGGGGGGGAAAGAGACCCAGTACTTC. Translated, it gives CSARPQAGGKETQYF.